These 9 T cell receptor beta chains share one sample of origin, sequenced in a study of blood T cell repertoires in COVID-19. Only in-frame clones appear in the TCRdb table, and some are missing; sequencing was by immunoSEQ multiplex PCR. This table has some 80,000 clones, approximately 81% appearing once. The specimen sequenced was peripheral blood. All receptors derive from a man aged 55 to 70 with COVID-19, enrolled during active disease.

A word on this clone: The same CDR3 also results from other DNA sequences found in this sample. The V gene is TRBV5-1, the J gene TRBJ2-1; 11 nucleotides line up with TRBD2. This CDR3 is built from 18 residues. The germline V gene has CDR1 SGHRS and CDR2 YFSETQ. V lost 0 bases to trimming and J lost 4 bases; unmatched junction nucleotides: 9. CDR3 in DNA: TGCGCCAGCAGCTTGGGGTACTCTAGCGGGAGGACATACAATGAGCAGTTCTTC. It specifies CASSLGYSSGRTYNEQFF. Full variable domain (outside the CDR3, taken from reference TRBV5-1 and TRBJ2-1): KAGVTQTPRYLIKTRGQQVTLSCSPISGHRSVSWYQQTPGQGLQFLFEYFSETQRNKGNFPGRFSGRQFSNSRSEMNVSTLELGDSALYLCASSLGYSSGRTYNEQFFGPGTRLTVL.

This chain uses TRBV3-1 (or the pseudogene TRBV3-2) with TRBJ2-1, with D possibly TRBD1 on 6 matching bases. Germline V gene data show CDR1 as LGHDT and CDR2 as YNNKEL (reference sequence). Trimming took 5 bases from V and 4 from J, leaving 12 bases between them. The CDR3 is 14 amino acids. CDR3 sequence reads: CASSYWGLYNEQFF. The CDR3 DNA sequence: TGTGCCAGCAGCTACTGGGGGCTATACAATGAGCAGTTCTTC.

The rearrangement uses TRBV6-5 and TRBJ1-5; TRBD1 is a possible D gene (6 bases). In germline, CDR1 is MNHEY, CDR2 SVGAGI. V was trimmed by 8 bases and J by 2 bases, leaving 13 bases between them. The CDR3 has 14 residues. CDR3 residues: CASLGHSGNQPQHF. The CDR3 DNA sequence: TGTGCCAGCCTGGGACACTCTGGCAATCAGCCCCAGCATTTT.

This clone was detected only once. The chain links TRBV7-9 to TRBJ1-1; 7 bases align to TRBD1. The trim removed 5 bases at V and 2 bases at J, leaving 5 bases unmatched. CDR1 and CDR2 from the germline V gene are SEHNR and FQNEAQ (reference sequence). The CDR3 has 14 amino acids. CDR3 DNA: TGTGCCAGCAGCGTAAGGGACAGAAACACTGAAGCTTTCTTT. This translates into CASSVRDRNTEAFF.

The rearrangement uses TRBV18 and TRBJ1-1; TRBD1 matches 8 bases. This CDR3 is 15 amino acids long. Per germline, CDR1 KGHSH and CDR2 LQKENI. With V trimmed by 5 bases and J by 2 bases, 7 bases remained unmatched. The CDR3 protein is CASSRATGENTEAFF. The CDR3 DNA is TGTGCCAGCTCAAGGGCGACAGGGGAAAACACTGAAGCTTTCTTT.

CDR3: CASSTGDRTDTQYF. In nucleotides, the CDR3 is TGTGCCAGCAGCACCGGAGACAGGACAGATACGCAGTATTTT. The rearrangement links TRBV7-3 to TRBJ2-3; a weak D match, TRBD1 (6 bases). The CDR3 is 14 residues long. Germline V lookup: CDR1 SGHTA, CDR2 FQGTGA. Trimming took off 5 bases at V and 3 bases at J, with 12 bases between the two ends.

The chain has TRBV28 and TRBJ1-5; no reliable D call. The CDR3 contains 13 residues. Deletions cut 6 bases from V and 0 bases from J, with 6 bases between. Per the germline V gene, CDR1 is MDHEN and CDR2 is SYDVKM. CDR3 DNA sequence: TGTGCCAGCAGCCGGTATAGCAATCAGCCCCAGCATTTT. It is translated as CASSRYSNQPQHF.

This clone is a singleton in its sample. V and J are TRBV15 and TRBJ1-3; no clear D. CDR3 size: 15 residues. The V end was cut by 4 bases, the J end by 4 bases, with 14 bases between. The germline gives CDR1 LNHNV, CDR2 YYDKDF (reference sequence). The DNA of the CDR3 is TGTGCCACCAGCACGCCCCGGACTTACGGAAACACCATATATTTT. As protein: CATSTPRTYGNTIYF.

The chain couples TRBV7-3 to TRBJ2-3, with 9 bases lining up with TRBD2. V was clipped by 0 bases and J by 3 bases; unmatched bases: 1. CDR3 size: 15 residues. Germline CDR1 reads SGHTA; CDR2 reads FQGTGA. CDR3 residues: CASSLTSGSTDTQYF. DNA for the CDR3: TGTGCCAGCAGCTTAACTAGCGGGAGTACAGATACGCAGTATTTT.